This TCR beta chain was recorded in a study of shared T cell receptors in the human thymus (dated by TCRdb to the early 2020s). For the study in its entirety: The study examined how self-reactive, shared T-cell receptor alpha chains are generated in the human thymus.

As concerns this clone: It has no known antigen specificity. Base-call qualities are not available, and no considerably larger clone is one nucleotide away.

From the cysteine up to the phenylalanine, the CDR3 has a length of 18 residues. Only CDR3 DNA is held: 54 bases, read in frame from base 1. The V end loses 6 bases and the J end loses 0 bases, and a stretch of 18 bases separates them. CDR1 and CDR2, looked up from the germline V gene, are WSHSY and SAAADI. The library was generated by the immunoSEQ multiplex PCR assay. TCRdb carries this immuneACCESS record with in-frame sequences only. Its versions omit some clonotypes, under half of them owing to an unresolved V gene in the studies checked, with the rest unexplained. This sample is represented by 600,000 to 900,000 clones; approximately 83% of them were singletons. The ten largest clones represent about 0.011% of the sample. This same sample was also part of a study on human thymus T cells. From that second study: In Finland, the donors were immunologically healthy infants who were having open corrective cardiac surgery for congenital heart defects. Thymus tissue was obtained as surgical resects removed during corrective cardiac surgery. Biased V and J gene segment usage appeared to be present in both thymic and peripheral blood repertoires. Highly overlapping thymic TCR repertoires among unrelated individuals were reported in the related research. The study used roughly eight infant thymus samples plus four related peripheral blood samples to characterize TCR alpha and beta repertoires. Donor ages ranging from about 6 to 244 days were recorded, and more than 5 male and a couple of female infants were included in the cohort. Thymocytes were released mechanically from tissue and stored at -70 °C as pellets of 10-30 million cells. A QIAsymphony instrument was used to extract genomic DNA from the frozen cell pellets. Using the immunoSEQ multiplex PCR assay, the TCRB and TCRAD loci were amplified from a standardized quantity of quality-controlled genomic DNA. The amplicons covered the V(D)J region and were long enough to include the CDR3 and to identify the V and J genes. The amplicons were sequenced on an Illumina platform via the commercial immunoSEQ service. Primer bias and sequencing errors were corrected using previously described methods, and TCRAD and TCRB definitions followed the IMGT database. Repertoires were analysed with immunoSEQ Analyzer 3.0 and VDJTools, covering basic statistics, V/J segment usage, diversity estimates, rarefaction and pairwise overlap. Diversity was estimated with Chao1, ChaoE, Efron-Thisted, Shannon and inverse Simpson indices, and also on datasets down-sampled to the smallest sample. Repertoire overlap was determined by strict matching of CDR3 nucleotide sequence, V gene and J gene, and Jaccard-based multidimensional scaling clustering was applied. Thymus samples yielded on average around 810,000 unique TCRB clonotypes, compared with 80,000 to 95,000 from blood samples.

The sequenced sample was thymocytes. The receptor was derived from a girl less than two years old with a congenital heart defect. Donor details come from another sample of the same person, matched by shared clones. The chain is encoded by TRBV10-2 joined to TRBJ1-6; the D gene identity is not certain. For the CDR3, the sequence is CASSPRSSPSSYNSPLHF. The DNA sequence is as follows: TGCGCCAGCAGCCCCCGTTCATCCCCGAGCTCCTATAATTCACCCCTCCACTTT.